Listed here are 27 T cell receptor beta chains from one sample, sequenced in a study of control samples from healthy donors and cancer patients. Assay: immunoSEQ multiplex PCR; the TCRdb copy retains only in-frame clones and omits some. The profile covers about 96,000 clones, with 93% appearing a single time and approximately 8% taken by the ten largest. The sample consisted of blood. Receptor source: a man between 18 and 35 years old in good health.

This chain joins TRBV30 and TRBJ1-4; D may be TRBD1 (5 bases). The CDR3 is made up of 13 amino acids. CDR1 and CDR2 from the germline V gene are GTSNPN and SVGIG (reference sequence). Trimming pared 8 bases from V and 8 bases from J, leaving 18 bases between. The CDR3 nucleotides are TGTGCCCGAGACGACAGATTTGGCGAAAAACTGTTTTTT. It specifies CARDDRFGEKLFF.

The chain combines TRBV7-8 with TRBJ1-1, with D possibly being TRBD1 (5 bases). The V gene lost 5 bases and the J gene lost 4 bases, with 20 bases spanning the gap. The CDR3 is 16 residues long. From germline, CDR1 is SGHVS and CDR2 FQNEAQ. CDR3 amino acids: CASSRQAQGWGTEAFF. DNA for the CDR3: TGTGCCAGCAGCCGCCAAGCGCAGGGTTGGGGCACTGAAGCTTTCTTT.

The chain employs TRBV5-1 and TRBJ1-4, with D uncertain. The CDR3 covers 12 residues. The germline V gene has CDR1 SGHRS and CDR2 YFSETQ. Trimming left V 5 bases short and J 8 bases short, with 10 bases between. This chain's CDR3 is CASSQEREKLFF. The CDR3 DNA reads as TGCGCCAGCAGTCAGGAGAGGGAAAAACTGTTTTTT.

CDR3 nucleotide sequence: TGTGCCAGCAGCTCCTCTGGCGGCTCTAATGAAAAACTGTTTTTT. Translating it yields CASSSSGGSNEKLFF. J is TRBJ1-4 and V is TRBV7-9; D unclear. V lost 4 bases and J 3 bases, leaving 12 bases between the germline ends. CDR3 size: 15 residues. Germline CDR1 is SEHNR and CDR2 is FQNEAQ (reference sequence). The full variable domain, rest sourced from reference TRBV7-9 and TRBJ1-4, is DTGVSQNPRHKITKRGQNVTFRCDPISEHNRLYWYRQTLGQGPEFLTYFQNEAQLEKSRLLSDRFSAERPKGSFSTLEIQRTEQGDSAMYLCASSSSGGSNEKLFFGSGTQLSVL.

The V call is TRBV6-1, the J call TRBJ1-5; 12 nucleotides align to TRBD1. In germline, CDR1 is MNHNS, CDR2 SASEGT. The CDR3 covers 17 residues. V lost 1 base and J lost 6; bases outside the gene matches: 7. CDR3 sequence (DNA): TGTGCCAGCAGTGAAGTAGGGGACAGGGGGCATGGTCAGCCCCAGCATTTT. This codes for CASSEVGDRGHGQPQHF.

The rearrangement uses TRBV5-5 and TRBJ2-1; tentative D call: TRBD2 (5 bases). This CDR3 region has 12 residues. Germline CDR1 reads SGHKS; CDR2 reads YYEKEE (reference sequence). Trimming removed 2 bases at V and 7 bases at J, with 7 bases between. The CDR3 reads CASSFTGNEQFF. CDR3 in DNA: TGTGCCAGCAGCTTTACGGGGAATGAGCAGTTCTTC.

The chain joins TRBV18 to TRBJ1-2, with D possibly being TRBD1 (5 bases). From germline, CDR1 is KGHSH and CDR2 LQKENI. V gave up 6 bases and J gave up 2 bases, with 13 bases separating them. The CDR3 covers 14 residues. The CDR3 sequence: CASSPWGENYGYTF. The CDR3, as DNA: TGTGCCAGCTCCCCGTGGGGGGAAAACTATGGCTACACCTTC. Looking up the rest from reference TRBV18 and TRBJ1-2 gives the full variable domain: NAGVMQNPRHLVRRRGQEARLRCSPMKGHSHVYWYRQLPEEGLKFMVYLQKENIIDESGMPKERFSAEFPKEGPSILRIQQVVRGDSAAYFCASSPWGENYGYTFGSGTRLTVV.

This clone was picked up a small number of times. This chain joins TRBV6-5 and TRBJ1-3, with D unresolved. Trimming took off 10 bases at V and 2 bases at J, with 12 bases between the two ends. CDR1 is MNHEY and CDR2 is SVGAGI in the germline V gene. The CDR3 length is 13 residues. The CDR3: CATLEGPGNTIYF. The CDR3 DNA is TGTGCCACCCTGGAAGGGCCTGGAAACACCATATATTTT.

The gene calls are TRBV7-9 and TRBJ2-7, with 11 bases lining up with TRBD2. The length of the CDR3 is 13 residues. Looked up from germline, CDR1 is SEHNR and CDR2 is FQNEAQ (reference sequence). Trimming cost V 6 bases and J 4 bases; bases outside gene matches: 2. The CDR3 protein is CASSWTSGYEQYF. In nucleotides, the CDR3 is TGTGCCAGCAGTTGGACTAGCGGGTACGAGCAGTACTTC.

V and J are TRBV9 and TRBJ2-1; D is uncertain. The ends were cut back, 0 bases at V and 7 bases at J, with 8 bases in the middle. The V gene's germline CDR1 is SGDLS and CDR2 YYNGEE. The CDR3 is 13 amino acids. CDR3 loop: CASSVATRNEQFF. As DNA, the CDR3 is TGTGCCAGCAGCGTAGCTACCCGGAATGAGCAGTTCTTC.

This chain links TRBV7-9 with TRBJ2-5; 8 bases are shared with TRBD2. Germline V gene sequence: CDR1 SEHNR, CDR2 FQNEAQ (reference sequence). V dropped 5 bases and J dropped 2; count of bases not matched to a gene: 4. The CDR3 runs 14 residues. The CDR3 coding sequence is TGTGCCAGCAGCCCCGAGCGGGGGCAAGAGACCCAGTACTTC. As protein: CASSPERGQETQYF.

The chain joins TRBV19 to TRBJ1-5; D remains ambiguous. The CDR3 sequence is 13 residues long. Per the germline V gene, CDR1 is LNHDA and CDR2 is SQIVND (reference sequence). With 6 bases removed from V and 7 bases from J, the gap between germline ends came to 13 bases. The CDR3 nucleotides are TGTGCCAGTAGGGGCCGAGGGAACCAGCCCCAGCATTTT. Protein sequence: CASRGRGNQPQHF.

This rearrangement joins TRBV5-6 to TRBJ1-2; D gene uncertain. The ends were cut back, 0 bases at V and 6 bases at J, with 6 bases in the middle. The germline V gene has CDR1 SGHDT and CDR2 YYEEEE. This CDR3 comprises 12 residues. CDR3 coding DNA: TGTGCCAGCAGCTTGGCCACAGATGGCTACACCTTC. Amino acid sequence: CASSLATDGYTF.

The V gene is TRBV9, the J gene TRBJ1-1; D may be TRBD1 (6 bases). Trimming removed 3 bases from V and 6 bases from J, with 15 bases in between. The germline gives CDR1 SGDLS, CDR2 YYNGEE. The CDR3 consists of 14 residues. This chain's CDR3 is CASSDKQGDPEAFF. In nucleotides, the CDR3 is TGTGCCAGCAGCGATAAACAGGGCGACCCTGAAGCTTTCTTT.

The chain is built from TRBV15 and TRBJ1-6, with D possibly matching TRBD1 (6 bases). Trimming stripped 0 bases from V and 13 bases from J, with 13 bases between. There are 14 residues in the CDR3. From germline, CDR1 is LNHNV and CDR2 YYDKDF (reference sequence). The CDR3 loop is CATSREGTNHPLHF. The DNA of the CDR3 is TGTGCCACCAGCAGAGAGGGGACAAACCATCCCCTCCACTTT. The complete variable domain, with remaining parts taken from reference TRBV15 and TRBJ1-6, reads DAMVIQNPRYQVTQFGKPVTLSCSQTLNHNVMYWYQQKSSQAPKLLFHYYDKDFNNEADTPDNFQSRRPNTSFCFLDIRSPGLGDTAMYLCATSREGTNHPLHFGNGTRLTVT.

This chain joins TRBV12-3 or TRBV12-4 and TRBJ1-1; D remains ambiguous. The V and J ends lost 3 bases and 0 bases respectively, with 5 bases between them. CDR3 length: 13 amino acids. CDR3 protein: CASSLAVNTEAFF. The DNA for the CDR3 is TGTGCCAGCAGTTTGGCAGTGAACACTGAAGCTTTCTTT.

V is TRBV15 and J is TRBJ2-3; TRBD2 is a possible D gene (6 bases). CDR3 length: 15 amino acids. Trimming took off 1 base at V and 2 bases at J, with 10 bases between the two ends. Germline CDR1 LNHNV, CDR2 YYDKDF (reference sequence). CDR3 loop: CATSRGGGTTDTQYF. The CDR3 nucleotides read TGTGCCACCAGCAGAGGGGGAGGAACCACAGATACGCAGTATTTT.

The genes are TRBV3-1 (or the pseudogene TRBV3-2) and TRBJ2-7; possibly TRBD2 for D (6 bases). Germline V gives CDR1 LGHDT, CDR2 YNNKEL (reference sequence). The V gene lost 0 bases and the J gene lost 3 bases, with 9 bases spanning the gap. This CDR3 has 14 residues. DNA of the CDR3: TGTGCCAGCAGCCAAGACTGGGGGGACTACGAGCAGTACTTC. Protein: CASSQDWGDYEQYF.

V is TRBV4-1 and J is TRBJ2-5; D possibly corresponds to TRBD1 (6 bases). V lost 0 bases and J 5 bases, leaving 10 bases between the germline ends. The CDR3 has 14 residues. Germline assignment: CDR1 MGHRA and CDR2 YSYEKL. In DNA, the CDR3 is TGCGCCAGCAGCCAAGATGGGGGCGCCGAGACCCAGTACTTC. It specifies CASSQDGGAETQYF.

The chain has TRBV5-4 and TRBJ1-1, with a possible D match to TRBD1 (6 bases). CDR3 length: 15 amino acids. V was pared by 4 bases and J by 2 bases, with 15 bases between. Germline values: CDR1 SGHNT, CDR2 YYREEE (reference sequence). The CDR3 DNA is TGTGCCAGCAGCGGAACAAACAGGGCTAACACTGAAGCTTTCTTT. Protein: CASSGTNRANTEAFF.

The V gene is TRBV6-2 or TRBV6-3, the J gene TRBJ1-5; possible D gene TRBD1, 5 bases. Germline loops: CDR1 MNHEY, CDR2 SVGEGT. Trimming removed 3 bases at V and 9 bases at J, with 12 bases between. There are 13 residues in the CDR3. The CDR3 DNA is TGTGCCAGCAGTTATTCGCTCGGGGGGCCCCAGCATTTT. The encoded protein is CASSYSLGGPQHF.

The rearrangement joins TRBV18 to TRBJ1-4; D perhaps matches TRBD1 (6 bases). V was trimmed by 6 bases and J by 7 bases, leaving 18 bases between them. CDR1 is KGHSH, CDR2 LQKENI, per germline. This CDR3 contains 15 residues. CDR3 loop: CASSPGTPRAEKLFF. The CDR3 nucleotides are TGTGCCAGCTCGCCCGGGACACCACGGGCTGAAAAACTGTTTTTT.

V usage is TRBV9 and J usage is TRBJ2-2, with D possibly being TRBD2 (9 bases). V lost 3 bases and J 4 bases, leaving 13 bases between the germline ends. Per germline, CDR1 SGDLS and CDR2 YYNGEE. The CDR3 is made up of 15 amino acids. The CDR3 DNA is TGTGCCAGCAGCGCTAGCGGGACAGGCACCGGGGAGCTGTTTTTT. Protein sequence: CASSASGTGTGELFF.

The chain combines TRBV14 with TRBJ2-3; tentatively, D is TRBD2 (5 bases). V was trimmed by 2 bases and J by 1 base, leaving 7 bases between them. This CDR3 is built from 14 residues. Germline assignment: CDR1 SGHDN and CDR2 FVKESK. Here the CDR3 DNA reads TGTGCCAGCAGCCAAATCGGGGGCACAGATACGCAGTATTTT. Translating it yields CASSQIGGTDTQYF.

V gene TRBV29-1 combines with J gene TRBJ1-1; D gene ambiguous. Germline-derived CDR1 and CDR2 are SQVTM and ANQGSEA. V was clipped by 3 bases and J by 1 base, with 6 bases between them. This CDR3 has 12 residues. CDR3 in DNA: TGCAGCGTTGACTACGGGAACACTGAAGCTTTCTTT. This sequence encodes CSVDYGNTEAFF.

This chain joins TRBV15 and TRBJ2-3; TRBD1 is a possible D gene (6 bases). Germline lookup yields CDR1 LNHNV and CDR2 YYDKDF (reference sequence). The V end was cut by 1 base, the J end by 0 bases, with 11 bases between. This CDR3 spans 16 amino acids. The chain's CDR3 is CATSRGQAFSTDTQYF. The CDR3 DNA sequence: TGTGCCACCAGCAGAGGACAGGCCTTTAGCACAGATACGCAGTATTTT. The full variable domain, in which reference TRBV15 and TRBJ2-3 provide the parts outside the CDR3, is DAMVIQNPRYQVTQFGKPVTLSCSQTLNHNVMYWYQQKSSQAPKLLFHYYDKDFNNEADTPDNFQSRRPNTSFCFLDIRSPGLGDTAMYLCATSRGQAFSTDTQYFGPGTRLTVL.

The chain uses TRBV27 and TRBJ2-1; D is possibly TRBD2 (6 bases). The ends were cut back, 3 bases at V and 9 bases at J, with 15 bases in the middle. Germline loops: CDR1 MNHEY, CDR2 SMNVEV (reference sequence). The CDR3 has 14 amino acids. The DNA of the CDR3 is TGTGCCAGCAGTTTTCGGGGGAGTCTTGCTGAGCAGTTCTTC. Amino acids: CASSFRGSLAEQFF.